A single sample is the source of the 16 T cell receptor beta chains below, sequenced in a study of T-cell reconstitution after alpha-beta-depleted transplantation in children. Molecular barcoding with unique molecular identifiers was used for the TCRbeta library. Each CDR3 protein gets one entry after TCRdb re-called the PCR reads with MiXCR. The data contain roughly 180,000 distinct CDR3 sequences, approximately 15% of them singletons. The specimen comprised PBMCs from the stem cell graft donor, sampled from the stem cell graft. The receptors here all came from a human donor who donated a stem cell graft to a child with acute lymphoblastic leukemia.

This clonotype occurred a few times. The CDR3 DNA follows: TGTGCCAGCAGGTCCGGGGGCTATAGCAATCAGCCCCAGCATTTT. This encodes CASRSGGYSNQPQHF. The rearrangement links TRBV12-3 or TRBV12-4 to TRBJ1-5; a possible D gene is TRBD1 (6 bases). V lost 6 bases to trimming and J lost 0 bases, with 12 bases between them. This CDR3 is 15 amino acids long.

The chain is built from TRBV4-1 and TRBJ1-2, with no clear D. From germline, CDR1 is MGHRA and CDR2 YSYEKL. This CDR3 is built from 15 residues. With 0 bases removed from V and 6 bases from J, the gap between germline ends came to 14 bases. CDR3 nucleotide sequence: TGCGCCAGCAGCCAAGAGGGAACCGGAGCCGATGGCTACACCTTC. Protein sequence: CASSQEGTGADGYTF.

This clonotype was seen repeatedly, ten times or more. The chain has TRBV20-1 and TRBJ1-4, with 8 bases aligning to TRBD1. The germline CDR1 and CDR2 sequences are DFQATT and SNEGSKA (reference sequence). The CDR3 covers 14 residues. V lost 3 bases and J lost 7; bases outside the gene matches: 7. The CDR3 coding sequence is TGCAGTGCTAGGTCAGACAGGGGAGGTGAAAAACTGTTTTTT. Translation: CSARSDRGGEKLFF.

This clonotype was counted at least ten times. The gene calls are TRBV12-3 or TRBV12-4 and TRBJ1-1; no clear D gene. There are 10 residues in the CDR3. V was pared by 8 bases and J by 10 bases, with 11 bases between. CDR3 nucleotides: TGTGCCAGCCGTGGCCGAGGAGCTTTCTTT. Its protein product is CASRGRGAFF.

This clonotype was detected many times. The CDR3 nucleotides are TGTGCCAGCAGCTCGGGACCCTTCTACGAGCAGTACTTC. This sequence encodes CASSSGPFYEQYF. The chain uses TRBV7-2 and TRBJ2-7, with D possibly called TRBD1 or TRBD2 (5 bases each). In germline, CDR1 is SGHTA, CDR2 FQGNSA. The V and J ends lost 4 bases and 3 bases respectively, with 10 bases between them. The CDR3 loop spans 13 amino acids.

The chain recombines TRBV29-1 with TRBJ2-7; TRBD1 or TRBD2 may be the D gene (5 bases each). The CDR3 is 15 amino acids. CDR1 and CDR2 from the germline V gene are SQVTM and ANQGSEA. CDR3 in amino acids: CSATSWDRTIYEQYF. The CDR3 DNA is TGCAGTGCTACCTCCTGGGACCGCACGATCTACGAGCAGTACTTC.

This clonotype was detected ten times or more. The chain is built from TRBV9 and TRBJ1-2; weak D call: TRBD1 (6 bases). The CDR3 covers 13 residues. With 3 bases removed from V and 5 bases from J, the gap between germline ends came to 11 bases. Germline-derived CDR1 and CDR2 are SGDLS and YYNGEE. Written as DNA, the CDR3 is TGTGCCAGCAGCGCGAGAGGGGGATATGGCTACACCTTC. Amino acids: CASSARGGYGYTF.

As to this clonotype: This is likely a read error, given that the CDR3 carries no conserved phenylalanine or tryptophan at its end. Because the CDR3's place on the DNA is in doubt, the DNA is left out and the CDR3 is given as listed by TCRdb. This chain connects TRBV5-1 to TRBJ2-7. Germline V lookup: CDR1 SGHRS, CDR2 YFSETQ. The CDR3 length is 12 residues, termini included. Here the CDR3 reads CASSQGLFWCSS.

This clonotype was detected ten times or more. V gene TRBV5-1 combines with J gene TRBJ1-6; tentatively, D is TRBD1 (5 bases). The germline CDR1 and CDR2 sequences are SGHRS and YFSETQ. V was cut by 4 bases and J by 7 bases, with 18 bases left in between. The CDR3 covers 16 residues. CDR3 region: CASSPGGDVRNSPLHF. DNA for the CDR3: TGCGCCAGCAGCCCCGGAGGGGATGTGAGGAATTCACCCCTCCACTTT.

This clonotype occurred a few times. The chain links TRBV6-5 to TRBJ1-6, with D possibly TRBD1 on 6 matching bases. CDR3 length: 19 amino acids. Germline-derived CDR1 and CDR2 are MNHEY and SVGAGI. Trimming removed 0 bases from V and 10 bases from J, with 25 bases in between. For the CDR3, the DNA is TGTGCCAGCAGTTACTCTTCGACGGTCCCGGGCCAGGGGAACTCACCCCTCCACTTT. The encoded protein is CASSYSSTVPGQGNSPLHF.

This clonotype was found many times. The CDR3, as DNA: TGTGCCGGCCGACTAACAGGGGGGACCGGGGAGCTGTTTTTT. This codes for CAGRLTGGTGELFF. J is TRBJ2-2 and V is TRBV12-3 or TRBV12-4; 8 bases map to TRBD1. The CDR3 covers 14 residues. The ends lost 11 bases at V and 5 bases at J; junction bases unmatched: 10.

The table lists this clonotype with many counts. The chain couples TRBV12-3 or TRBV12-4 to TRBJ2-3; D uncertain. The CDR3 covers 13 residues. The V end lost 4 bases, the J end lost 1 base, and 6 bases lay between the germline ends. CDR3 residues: CASSWSGTDTQYF. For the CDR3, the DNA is TGTGCCAGCAGTTGGTCAGGCACAGATACGCAGTATTTT.

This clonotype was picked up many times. The DNA of the CDR3 is TGTGCCAGCAGCGTCAGGACCCCGGGACTAGCGACAGATACGCAGTATTTT. It translates to CASSVRTPGLATDTQYF. This chain links TRBV7-6 with TRBJ2-3; 10 bases agree with TRBD2. The CDR3 consists of 17 residues. V was pared by 5 bases and J by 3 bases, with 11 bases of the junction left unmatched. Looked up from germline, CDR1 is SGHVS and CDR2 is FNYEAQ.

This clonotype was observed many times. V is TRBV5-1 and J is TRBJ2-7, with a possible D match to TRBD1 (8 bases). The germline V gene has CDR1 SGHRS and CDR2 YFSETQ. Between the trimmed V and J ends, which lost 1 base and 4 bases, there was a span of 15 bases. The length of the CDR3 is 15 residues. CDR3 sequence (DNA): TGCGCCAGCAGCTTGTCTACAGGGGGAGGGTACGAGCAGTACTTC. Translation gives CASSLSTGGGYEQYF.

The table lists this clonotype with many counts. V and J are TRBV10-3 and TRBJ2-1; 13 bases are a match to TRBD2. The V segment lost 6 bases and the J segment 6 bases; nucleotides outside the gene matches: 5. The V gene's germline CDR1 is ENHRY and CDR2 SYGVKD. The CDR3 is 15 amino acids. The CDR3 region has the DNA TGTGCCATCAGATCGACTAGCGGGAGGAGCAATGAGCAGTTCTTC. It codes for CAIRSTSGRSNEQFF.

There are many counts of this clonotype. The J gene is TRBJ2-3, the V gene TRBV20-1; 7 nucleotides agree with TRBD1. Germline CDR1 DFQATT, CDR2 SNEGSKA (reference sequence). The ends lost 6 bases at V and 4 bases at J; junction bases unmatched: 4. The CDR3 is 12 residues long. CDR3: CSARQGPDTQYF. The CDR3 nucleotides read TGCAGTGCGCGACAGGGCCCAGATACGCAGTATTTT.